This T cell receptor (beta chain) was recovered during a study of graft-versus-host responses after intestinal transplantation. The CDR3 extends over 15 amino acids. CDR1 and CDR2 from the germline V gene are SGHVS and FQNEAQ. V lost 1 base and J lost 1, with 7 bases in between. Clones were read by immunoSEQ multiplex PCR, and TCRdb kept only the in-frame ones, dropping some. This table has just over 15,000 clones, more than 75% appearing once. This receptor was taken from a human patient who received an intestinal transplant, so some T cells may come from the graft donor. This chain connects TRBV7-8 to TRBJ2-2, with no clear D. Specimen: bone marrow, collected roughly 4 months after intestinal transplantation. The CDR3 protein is CASSLGRGNTGELFF. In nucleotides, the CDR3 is TGTGCCAGCAGCTTAGGTAGAGGGAACACCGGGGAGCTGTTTTTT.